The entry below gives a single TCR beta chain sequence along with its context. Data came from immunoSEQ multiplex PCR; TCRdb stores just in-frame clones and leaves some out. This table holds around 500,000 clones, around 80% found once. This specimen comes from a study of shared clonotypes between healthy human individuals. In germline, CDR1 is MNHNY, CDR2 SVGAGI (reference sequence). The CDR3 contains 13 residues. V was clipped by 2 bases and J by 12 bases, with 16 bases between them. Specimen: PBMCs. The chain carries TRBV6-6 and TRBJ1-2; perhaps TRBD1 as D (5 bases). This clonotype was obtained from a middle-aged woman in good health. Some clones in this sample may be carry-over from other donors' samples. CDR3 loop: CASSYPEGIGDTF. CDR3 bases: TGTGCCAGCAGTTACCCTGAGGGGATTGGGGACACCTTC.